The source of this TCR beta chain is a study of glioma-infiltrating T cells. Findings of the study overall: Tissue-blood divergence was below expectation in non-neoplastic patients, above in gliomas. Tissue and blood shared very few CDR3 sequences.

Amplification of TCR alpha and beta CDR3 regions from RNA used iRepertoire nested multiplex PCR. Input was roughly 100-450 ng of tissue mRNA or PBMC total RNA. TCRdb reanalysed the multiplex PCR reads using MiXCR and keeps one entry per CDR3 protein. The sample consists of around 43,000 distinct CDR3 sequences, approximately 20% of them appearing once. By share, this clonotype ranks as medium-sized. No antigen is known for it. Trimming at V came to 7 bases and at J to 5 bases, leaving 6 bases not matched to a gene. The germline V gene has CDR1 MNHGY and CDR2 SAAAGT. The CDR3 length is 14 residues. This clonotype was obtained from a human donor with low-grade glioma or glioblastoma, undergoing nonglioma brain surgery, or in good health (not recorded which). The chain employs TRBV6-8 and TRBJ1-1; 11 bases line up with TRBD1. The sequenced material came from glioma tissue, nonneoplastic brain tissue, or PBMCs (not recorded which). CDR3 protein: CASTGQGAWTEAFF. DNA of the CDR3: TGTGCCAGCACCGGACAGGGGGCATGGACTGAAGCTTTCTTT.